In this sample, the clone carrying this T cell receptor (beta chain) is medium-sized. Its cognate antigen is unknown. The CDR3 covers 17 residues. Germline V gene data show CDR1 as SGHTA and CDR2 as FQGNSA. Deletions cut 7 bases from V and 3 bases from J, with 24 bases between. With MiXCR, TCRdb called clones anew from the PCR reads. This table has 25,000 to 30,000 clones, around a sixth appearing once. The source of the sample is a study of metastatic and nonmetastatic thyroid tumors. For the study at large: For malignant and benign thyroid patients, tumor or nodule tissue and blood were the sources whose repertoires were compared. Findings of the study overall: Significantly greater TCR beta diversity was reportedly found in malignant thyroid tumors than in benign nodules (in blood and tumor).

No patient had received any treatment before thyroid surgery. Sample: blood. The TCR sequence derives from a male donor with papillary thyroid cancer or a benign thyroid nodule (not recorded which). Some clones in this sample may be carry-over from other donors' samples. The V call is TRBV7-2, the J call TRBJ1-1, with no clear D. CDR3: CASTSVSRGHEDTEAFF. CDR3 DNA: TGTGCCAGCACTTCCGTAAGCCGGGGTCACGAAGACACTGAAGCTTTCTTT.